The 25 T cell receptor beta chains in this list originate from one sample, sequenced in a study of blood T cell repertoires in COVID-19. The repertoire was sequenced with immunoSEQ multiplex PCR; TCRdb's copy has only in-frame clones and lacks some. This table holds around 450,000 clones, about 89% found once. Specimen: peripheral blood. These receptors were taken from a woman younger than 45 with acute or convalescent COVID-19.

The chain uses TRBV9 and TRBJ1-2; 9 bases line up with TRBD1. In germline, CDR1 is SGDLS, CDR2 YYNGEE. The CDR3 spans 21 residues. V trimming: 4 bases; J trimming: 4 bases; junction bases outside the gene matches: 26. CDR3 coding DNA: TGTGCCAGCAGCCGTACACAAGCCCCCCACGCCGGGACAGGGTTTGGCTATGGCTACACCTTC. Residues: CASSRTQAPHAGTGFGYGYTF.

The V and J genes are TRBV28 and TRBJ1-4, with 8 bases fitting TRBD1. The CDR3 totals 17 residues. Germline V CDR1 and CDR2: MDHEN, SYDVKM. V shed 7 bases, J shed 8 bases, and the junction held 18 bases outside the gene matches. The CDR3 protein is CASIHRDYRGKREKLFF. The DNA of the CDR3 is TGTGCCAGCATCCATCGGGACTACAGGGGGAAAAGAGAAAAACTGTTTTTT.

V gene TRBV14 combines with J gene TRBJ1-1, with TRBD1 as a possible D gene (6 bases). The V end lost 2 bases, the J end lost 5 bases, and 12 bases lay between the germline ends. From germline, CDR1 is SGHDN and CDR2 FVKESK. This CDR3 is built from 14 residues. CDR3 DNA: TGTGCCAGCAGCCAACAGGGGTTAAGGACTGAAGCTTTCTTT. This sequence encodes CASSQQGLRTEAFF.

V and J are TRBV18 and TRBJ1-1, with D uncertain. V was clipped by 6 bases and J by 4 bases, with 12 bases between them. From germline, CDR1 is KGHSH and CDR2 LQKENI. The CDR3 has 13 residues. CDR3 sequence reads: CASSPKRGTEAFF. In nucleotides, the CDR3 is TGTGCCAGCTCGCCTAAACGGGGCACTGAAGCTTTCTTT.

This clone was counted a few times. CDR3 sequence reads: CASSNFVDTEAFF. The CDR3, as DNA: TGTGCCAGCTCAAACTTCGTGGACACTGAAGCTTTCTTT. The V and J genes are TRBV18 and TRBJ1-1; D unclear. The CDR3 length is 13 residues. Per germline, CDR1 KGHSH and CDR2 LQKENI. The V gene lost 5 bases and the J gene lost 3 bases, with 10 bases spanning the gap.

The V gene is TRBV3-1 (or the pseudogene TRBV3-2), the J gene TRBJ1-2; D is uncertain. CDR1 and CDR2 (germline): LGHDT, YNNKEL (reference sequence). Trimming took off 2 bases at V and 3 bases at J, with 4 bases between the two ends. The CDR3 covers 12 residues. CDR3 in amino acids: CASSQSDYGYTF. CDR3 bases: TGTGCCAGCAGCCAATCCGACTATGGCTACACCTTC.

J is TRBJ1-5 and V is TRBV6-5; D gene uncertain. Germline values: CDR1 MNHEY, CDR2 SVGAGI. Trimming took off 2 bases at V and 7 bases at J, with 15 bases between the two ends. The CDR3 is 15 amino acids. CDR3 in amino acids: CASSYDLGAGQPQHF. In DNA, the CDR3 is TGTGCCAGCAGTTACGATTTGGGCGCGGGGCAGCCCCAGCATTTT.

Regarding this clone: Other DNA sequences of this sample code for an identical CDR3. The genes are TRBV5-1 and TRBJ2-2; D possibly corresponds to TRBD1 (6 bases). Deletions cut 3 bases from V and 0 bases from J, with 9 bases between. The V gene's germline CDR1 is SGHRS and CDR2 YFSETQ. The CDR3 has 15 amino acids. CDR3 nucleotides: TGCGCCAGCAGCTCGGACAGAGCGAACACCGGGGAGCTGTTTTTT. As protein: CASSSDRANTGELFF.

The V call is TRBV7-8, the J call TRBJ2-1, with 10 positions matching TRBD2. The CDR3 consists of 19 residues. V trimming: 1 base; J trimming: 6 bases; junction bases outside the gene matches: 15. Germline V gives CDR1 SGHVS, CDR2 FQNEAQ. The chain's CDR3 is CASSLVVGLTSGVINEQFF. The CDR3 coding sequence is TGTGCCAGCAGCTTAGTAGTAGGCCTAACTAGCGGGGTAATCAATGAGCAGTTCTTC. Together with reference TRBV7-8 and TRBJ2-1, the CDR3 gives the full variable domain: GAGVSQSPRYKVAKRGQDVALRCDPISGHVSLFWYQQALGQGPEFLTYFQNEAQLDKSGLPSDRFFAERPEGSVSTLKIQRTQQEDSAVYLCASSLVVGLTSGVINEQFFGPGTRLTVL.

A remark on this clone: The same CDR3 also results from other DNA sequences found in this sample. The CDR3 nucleotides are TGTGCCACCAGCAGAGGAGGGTACGAGCAGTACTTC. It yields the protein CATSRGGYEQYF. The gene calls are TRBV15 and TRBJ2-7, with D maybe TRBD2 (5 bases). Trimming pared 1 base from V and 4 bases from J, leaving 5 bases between. From germline, CDR1 is LNHNV and CDR2 YYDKDF (reference sequence). This CDR3 spans 12 amino acids.

This sequence joins TRBV4-1 and TRBJ1-3, with no clear D. The CDR3 is 13 residues long. Germline values: CDR1 MGHRA, CDR2 YSYEKL. Between the trimmed V and J ends, which lost 4 bases and 8 bases, there was a span of 12 bases. For the CDR3, the DNA is TGCGCCAGCAGCCCCCTCCTCGGAGACACCATATATTTT. Protein sequence: CASSPLLGDTIYF.

This clone appeared once. This chain uses TRBV4-1 with TRBJ2-3; D is unclear. V lost 4 bases, J lost 2 bases, and 10 bases lay in between. The CDR3 is 14 residues long. The germline CDR1 and CDR2 sequences are MGHRA and YSYEKL. CDR3 loop: CASSRGRITDTQYF. CDR3 DNA sequence: TGCGCCAGCAGCCGAGGCCGCATCACAGATACGCAGTATTTT.

This clone was recorded a few times. The chain couples TRBV4-1 to TRBJ1-3; perhaps TRBD1 as D (5 bases). V gave up 0 bases and J gave up 0 bases, with 21 bases separating them. This CDR3 comprises 20 residues. The germline gives CDR1 MGHRA, CDR2 YSYEKL. CDR3 region: CASSQDLDKGVKSSGNTIYF. The CDR3 coding sequence is TGCGCCAGCAGCCAAGATTTAGATAAAGGGGTAAAAAGCTCTGGAAACACCATATATTTT.

A few counts support this clone. DNA for the CDR3: TGTGCTAGTGGTTTAGACAGGGGAGCGTACGAGCAGTACTTC. Amino acids: CASGLDRGAYEQYF. This chain links TRBV12-5 with TRBJ2-7; 8 bases line up with TRBD1. Per germline, CDR1 LGHNT and CDR2 FRNRAP. V trimming: 3 bases; J trimming: 4 bases; junction bases outside the gene matches: 5. The CDR3 length is 14 residues. The entire variable domain, with the rest obtained from reference TRBV12-5 and TRBJ2-7, is as follows: DARVTQTPRHKVTEMGQEVTMRCQPILGHNTVFWYRQTMMQGLELLAYFRNRAPLDDSGMPKDRFSAEMPDATLATLKIQPSEPRDSAVYFCASGLDRGAYEQYFGPGTRLTVT.

The chain uses TRBV6-5 and TRBJ2-7, with 11 bases that match TRBD2. Germline trimming cut 6 bases from V and 5 bases from J; bases unmatched to any gene: 9. From germline, CDR1 is MNHEY and CDR2 SVGAGI. The CDR3 loop spans 15 amino acids. CDR3 region: CASSPYLAGGHEQYF. CDR3 bases: TGTGCCAGCAGCCCCTACCTAGCGGGGGGACACGAGCAGTACTTC.

The rearrangement uses TRBV15 and TRBJ1-1, with D perhaps matching TRBD1 (5 bases). V lost 3 bases to trimming and J lost 1 base, with 15 bases between them. CDR1 and CDR2 from the germline V gene are LNHNV and YYDKDF (reference sequence). The CDR3 totals 16 residues. In nucleotides, the CDR3 is TGTGCCACCAGCAGCGGTCTGGGGGGATCGAACACTGAAGCTTTCTTT. This encodes CATSSGLGGSNTEAFF.

V gene TRBV19 combines with J gene TRBJ1-1; D unclear. CDR3 size: 13 residues. From germline, CDR1 is LNHDA and CDR2 SQIVND (reference sequence). V lost 6 bases, J lost 3 bases, and 11 bases lay in between. The CDR3 bases are TGTGCCAGTAGGGGTAAGAGGTACACTGAAGCTTTCTTT. It encodes CASRGKRYTEAFF.

In nucleotides, the CDR3 is TGTGCCAGCAGCGTAGGAGGTACTGAAGCTTTCTTT. This translates into CASSVGGTEAFF. The rearrangement uses TRBV9 and TRBJ1-1; D is uncertain. The germline V gene encodes CDR1 SGDLS and CDR2 YYNGEE. This CDR3 has 12 amino acids. Trimming took off 0 bases at V and 5 bases at J, with 5 bases between the two ends.

The chain carries TRBV2 and TRBJ2-7, with no clear D. The CDR3 has 12 amino acids. CDR1 and CDR2 (germline): SNHLY, FYNNEI. Trimming stripped 4 bases from V and 0 bases from J, with 4 bases between. CDR3 DNA: TGTGCCAGCAGTGGGCCCTCCTACGAGCAGTACTTC. Translated, it gives CASSGPSYEQYF.

This chain uses TRBV6-2 or TRBV6-3 with TRBJ2-3; a possible D gene is TRBD2 (5 bases). V gave up 5 bases and J gave up 5 bases, with 14 bases separating them. From germline, CDR1 is MNHEY and CDR2 SVGEGT. This CDR3 contains 14 residues. The DNA of the CDR3 is TGTGCCAGCAGTAGGACTCTTGGAGGAGATACGCAGTATTTT. Translating gives CASSRTLGGDTQYF.

The table lists this clone with a few counts. The chain couples TRBV3-1 (or the pseudogene TRBV3-2) to TRBJ1-2; D uncertain. V was pared by 1 base and J by 6 bases, with 12 bases between. This CDR3 region has 14 residues. Germline loops: CDR1 LGHDT, CDR2 YNNKEL (reference sequence). The CDR3 reads CASSQGRVGDGYTF. The CDR3 DNA reads as TGTGCCAGCAGCCAAGGTAGAGTAGGAGATGGCTACACCTTC.

Only one count was recorded for this clone. V and J are TRBV4-2 and TRBJ1-1, with D perhaps matching TRBD1 (5 bases). This CDR3 has 14 amino acids. Germline values: CDR1 LGHNA, CDR2 YNFKEQ. The V end lost 1 base, the J end lost 8 bases, and 14 bases lay between the germline ends. The CDR3 here is CASSQGRGLSEAFF. CDR3 in DNA: TGTGCCAGCAGCCAAGGCCGGGGGTTATCCGAAGCTTTCTTT.

The rearrangement joins TRBV7-9 to TRBJ1-3, with D unclear. The V end was cut by 6 bases, the J end by 0 bases, with 9 bases between. This CDR3 spans 14 amino acids. The germline gives CDR1 SEHNR, CDR2 FQNEAQ (reference sequence). In DNA form, the CDR3 reads TGTGCCAGCAGTCAGGCTGTCTCTGGAAACACCATATATTTT. It translates to CASSQAVSGNTIYF. Full variable domain (missing parts from reference TRBV7-9 and TRBJ1-3): DTGVSQNPRHKITKRGQNVTFRCDPISEHNRLYWYRQTLGQGPEFLTYFQNEAQLEKSRLLSDRFSAERPKGSFSTLEIQRTEQGDSAMYLCASSQAVSGNTIYFGEGSWLTVV.

The gene calls are TRBV6-5 and TRBJ1-1; D is ambiguous. CDR1 and CDR2 from the germline V gene are MNHEY and SVGAGI. The CDR3 has 10 residues. V was pared by 11 bases and J by 2 bases, with 6 bases between. The CDR3 nucleotides read TGTGCCCGGTCCAACACTGAAGCTTTCTTT. This codes for CARSNTEAFF.

The V and J genes are TRBV30 and TRBJ1-4, with D possibly matching TRBD1 (6 bases). V was shortened by 0 bases and J by 5 bases, with 19 bases between the two germline ends. The CDR3 loop spans 17 amino acids. The V gene's germline CDR1 is GTSNPN and CDR2 SVGIG (reference sequence). Here the CDR3 reads CAWSVPSLDRRNEKLFF. The CDR3 bases are TGTGCCTGGAGTGTCCCCTCCCTCGACAGGAGAAATGAAAAACTGTTTTTT.